A single count supports the clone carrying this T cell receptor beta chain. Its antigen is not known. Per germline, CDR1 SGHDT and CDR2 YYEEEE. The CDR3 extends over 13 amino acids. V gave up 2 bases and J gave up 3 bases, with 5 bases separating them. The data belong to a study of lymphopenia after photon versus proton radiotherapy. Sequencing was performed with immunoSEQ multiplex PCR; in TCRdb, only in-frame clones are kept and a portion is missing. The sample holds 4,900 or so clones, approximately 88% seen once. Overall study findings and caveats: Proton therapy kept repertoires fairly stable, unlike photons, which gained effector/memory cells. Post-nadir TCR diversity decline inversely tracked overall survival among those who died. Oligoclonal CD8+ Temra expansion after nadir drove photon patients' diversity drop.

Sequenced material: peripheral blood, taken from a patient treated with photon-based radiotherapy. This TCR came from an older man with cholangiocarcinoma. This chain connects TRBV5-6 to TRBJ2-2; D is ambiguous. CDR3 protein: CASSFYYTGELFF. The CDR3 nucleotides are TGTGCCAGCAGCTTTTACTACACCGGGGAGCTGTTTTTT.